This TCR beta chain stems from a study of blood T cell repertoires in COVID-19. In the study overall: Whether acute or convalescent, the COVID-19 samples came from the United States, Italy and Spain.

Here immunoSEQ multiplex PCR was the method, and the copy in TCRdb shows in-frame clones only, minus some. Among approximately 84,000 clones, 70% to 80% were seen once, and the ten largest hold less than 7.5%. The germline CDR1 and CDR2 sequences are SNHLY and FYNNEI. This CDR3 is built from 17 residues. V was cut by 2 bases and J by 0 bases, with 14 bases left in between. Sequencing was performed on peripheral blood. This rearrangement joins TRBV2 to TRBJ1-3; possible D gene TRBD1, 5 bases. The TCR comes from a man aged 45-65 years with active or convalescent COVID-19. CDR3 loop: CASSELYRRSSGNTIYF. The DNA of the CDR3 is TGTGCCAGCAGTGAACTTTACAGGCGGAGCTCTGGAAACACCATATATTTT.